This T cell receptor (beta chain) was sequenced in a study of vaccination effects on CD4 cells after COVID-19. Points from the study as a whole: Few convalescent patients were studied, and early post-infection samples were lacking. Marked contraction was observed in infection-induced and vaccine-induced clones late after vaccination.

TCRdb's copy holds only in-frame clones and misses some; the assay was immunoSEQ multiplex PCR. The data contain tens of thousands of clones, roughly 80% of them singletons. About this clone: Its target is not known.

ViraFEST used viral peptide pools to expand antigen-specific CD4+ T cells before sequencing. Culture proceeded for more than 8 days, and CD4+ T cells were then isolated. Negative nucleocapsid antibody tests before and after vaccination confirmed no previous SARS-CoV-2 infection. Each culture had half its medium swapped for IL-2 medium on days 3 and 7. The sample consisted of CD4+ T cells from PBMCs cultured with HCoV-229E spike peptides, taken before COVID-19 vaccination. This sequence was found in a human donor who received a COVID-19 vaccine.

CDR3 nucleotides: TGTGCCAGCATTCCAGACGGGGGCGCAAGAAACACCATATATTTT. Its translation: CASIPDGGARNTIYF. The chain carries TRBV6-6 and TRBJ1-3; possibly TRBD1 for D (6 bases). The CDR3 runs 15 residues. From germline, CDR1 is MNHNY and CDR2 SVGAGI (reference sequence). V lost 7 bases and J 5 bases, leaving 18 bases between the germline ends.